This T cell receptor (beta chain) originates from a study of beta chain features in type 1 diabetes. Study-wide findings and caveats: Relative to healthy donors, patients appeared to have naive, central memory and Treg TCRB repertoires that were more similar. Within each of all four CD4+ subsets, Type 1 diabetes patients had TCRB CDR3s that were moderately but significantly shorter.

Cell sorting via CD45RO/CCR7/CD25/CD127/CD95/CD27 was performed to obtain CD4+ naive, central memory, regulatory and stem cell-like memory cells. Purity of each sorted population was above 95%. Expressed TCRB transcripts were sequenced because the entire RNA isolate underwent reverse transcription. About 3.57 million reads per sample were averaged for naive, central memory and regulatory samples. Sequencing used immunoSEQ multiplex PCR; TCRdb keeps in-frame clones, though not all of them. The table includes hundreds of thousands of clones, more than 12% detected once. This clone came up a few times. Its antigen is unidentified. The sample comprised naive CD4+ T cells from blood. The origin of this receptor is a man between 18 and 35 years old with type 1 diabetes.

CDR3: CASSYLQTKDTQYF. CDR3 bases: TGTGCCAGCAGTTACCTACAGACGAAAGATACGCAGTATTTT. The gene calls are TRBV6-5 and TRBJ2-3; D remains unclear. Trimming took off 2 bases at V and 5 bases at J, with 11 bases between the two ends. The CDR3 totals 14 residues. Germline assignment: CDR1 MNHEY and CDR2 SVGAGI.